The clone carrying this T cell receptor beta chain has a handful of counts. Amplification used 60 Vbeta primers and 13 Jbeta primers. Only in-frame clones appear in the TCRdb table, and some are missing; sequencing was by immunoSEQ multiplex PCR. The table has roughly 150,000 clones, about a tenth seen once; the top ten hold about 2%. This sample was taken from a study of cytomegalovirus exposure and HLA in healthy donors. Sequenced input: PBMCs. This sequence originates from a male donor in good health and CMV-seronegative.

The CDR3 DNA reads TGTGCCAGCAGCGACGATCGGCTAGCGGGAATGCGGTTCTTC. It encodes CASSDDRLAGMRFF. The chain uses TRBV5-6 and TRBJ2-1, with TRBD2 matching 9 bases. The CDR3 is 14 amino acids. CDR1 SGHDT and CDR2 YYEEEE come from the germline V gene. The J segment lost 15 bases and the V segment lost 4 bases, leaving 14 bases of the junction unmatched.